This TCR beta chain was sequenced in a study of blood T cell repertoires in COVID-19. Study-wide context: Nucleic acid was either cDNA or gDNA, and it came from T cells, B-cell-depleted T cells, or PBMCs.

Using immunoSEQ multiplex PCR, the repertoire was profiled, and TCRdb retains in-frame clones only, with some absent. The repertoire consists of about 50,000 clones, with over 80% occurring once and the leading ten covering approximately 11%. Per the germline V gene, CDR1 is MNHEY and CDR2 is SVGAGI. The CDR3 is made up of 15 amino acids. V was cut by 6 bases and J by 1 base, with 14 bases left in between. The sample was peripheral blood. The chain employs TRBV6-5 and TRBJ2-3; no clear D. The source is a human donor with active COVID-19. The donor label of this sample is uncertain. DNA of the CDR3: TGTGCCAGCAGATCTAGTCTCTTGGGCACAGATACGCAGTATTTT. Its translation: CASRSSLLGTDTQYF.